This entry is about one T cell receptor beta chain. Germline lookup yields CDR1 LGHNA and CDR2 YNFKEQ. J lost 5 bases, V lost 1 base, and 8 bases had no gene match. The CDR3 is made up of 17 amino acids. Authors' processing steps: Amplifying reference gene primers gave estimates of nucleated cell counts. Sequencing used immunoSEQ multiplex PCR; TCRdb keeps in-frame clones, though not all of them. D and trimming come from the DNA, and the V and J calls and clone size come from that table. The data show some 140,000 clones, with roughly 78% seen just once and roughly 1.7% held by the top ten. The data were obtained in a study of blood T cell repertoires in COVID-19. Study overall: PBMCs, B-cell-depleted T cells, or T cells provided the cDNA or gDNA that made up the material.

Sequences were obtained from peripheral blood. This TCR came from an elderly man with acute or convalescent COVID-19. The rearrangement joins TRBV4-2 to TRBJ1-4; 9 bases agree with TRBD1. The CDR3 sequence is CASSQAQDRGLNEKLFF. The CDR3 DNA is TGTGCCAGCAGCCAAGCCCAGGACAGGGGCTTAAATGAAAAACTGTTTTTT.